The rows below give T cell receptor beta chains drawn from one sample of a study of identical twins. Via MiXCR, TCRdb re-called the 5' RACE reads, giving one row per CDR3 protein. This sample has about 700,000 distinct CDR3 sequences; less than 7% occur once, and the top ten carry 1.5% to 2%. Material: naive T cells sorted from blood. These receptors were obtained from a man aged 18 to 35 in good health. The CDR3 runs from the conserved cysteine through the conserved F or W. The size of a clone is reported for some rows only, either as once, few or many, or as a class for expanded clones.

size	V	CDR3
many	TRBV4-1	CASSREGLAGTDTQYF
many	TRBV11-2	CASSEITGKVFEQYF
once	TRBV4-1	CASSQVSAGAYNEQFF
few	TRBV11-3	CASVPTGAGELFF
few	TRBV24-1	CATSDARTSGKYNEQFF
many	TRBV29-1	CSVFSSGRRYNEQFF
many	TRBV27	CASISQETQYF
few	TRBV12-3/TRBV12-4	CASSRTGGEGIQYF
many	TRBV7-2	CATGNSPLHF
-	TRBV30	CAWSVLKGNSEAFF
-	TRBV6-5	CASSYTEGTGNEQYF
many	TRBV7-9	CASSLGRPGEGPYEQYF
many	TRBV12-3/TRBV12-4	CASSPRAVGGAFF
-	TRBV5-5	CASTMGLAGGGRELFF
many	TRBV12-3/TRBV12-4	CASRPRAWGTRDYNEQFF
many	TRBV20-1	CSATPTASGTYNEQFF
few	TRBV13	CASSFRTGAYANTGELFF
-	TRBV29-1	CSVRRAGGTDTQYF
-	TRBV20-1	CSASLDIPSEQYF
once	TRBV4-2	CASSQGLAGGGLYNEQFF
few	TRBV7-9	CASSDPGSRNEQFF
-	TRBV6-1	CASSSWDRVQETQYF
-	TRBV19	CASSIVFGYYNEQFF
many	TRBV20-1	CSASGWEGPFSETQYF
many	TRBV7-9	CASRNVGDNTEAFF
-	TRBV4-3	CASSQDRGQSPSPLHF
-	TRBV28	CASSLQLGLAGDPAKNIQYF